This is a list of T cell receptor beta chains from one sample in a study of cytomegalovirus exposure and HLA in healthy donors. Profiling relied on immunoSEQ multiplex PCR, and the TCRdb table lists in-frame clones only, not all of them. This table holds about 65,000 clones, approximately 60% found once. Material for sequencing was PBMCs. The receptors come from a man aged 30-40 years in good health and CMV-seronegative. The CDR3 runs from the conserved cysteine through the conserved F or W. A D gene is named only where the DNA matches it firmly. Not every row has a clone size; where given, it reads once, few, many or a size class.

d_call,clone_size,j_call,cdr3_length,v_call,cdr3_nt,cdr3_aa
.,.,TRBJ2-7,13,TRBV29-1,TGCAGCGTTGAAGAAACAGGGCCCTACGAGCAGTACTTC,CSVEETGPYEQYF
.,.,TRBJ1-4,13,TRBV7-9,TGTGCCAGCCGCCCAGGGTATGCAGCAAAACTGTTTTTT,CASRPGYAAKLFF
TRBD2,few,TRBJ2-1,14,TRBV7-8,TGTGCCAGCAGCTTCGAGCGGGGGGACAATGAGCAGTTCTTC,CASSFERGDNEQFF
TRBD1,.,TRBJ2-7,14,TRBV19,TGTGCCAGTAGTCGACAGGGTAGGTTGTACGAGCAGTACTTC,CASSRQGRLYEQYF
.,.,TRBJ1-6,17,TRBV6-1,TGTGCCAGCAGAGAAGGGAGTCTTCACTCCTATAATTCACCCCTCCACTTT,CASREGSLHSYNSPLHF
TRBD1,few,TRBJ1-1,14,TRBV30,TGTGCCTGGAGTGCAGGCAGGGGGCTTACTGAAGCTTTCTTT,CAWSAGRGLTEAFF
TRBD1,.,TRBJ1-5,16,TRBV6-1,TGTGCCAGCAGTGACCCATGGACAGGCGGCAATCAGCCCCAGCATTTT,CASSDPWTGGNQPQHF
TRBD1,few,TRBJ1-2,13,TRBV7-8,TGTGCCAGCAGCTTTTCTCAGGGGGAAGGCTACACCTTC,CASSFSQGEGYTF
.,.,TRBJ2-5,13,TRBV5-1,TGCGCCAGCGCATTGCCGGGTCCGGAGACCCAGTACTTC,CASALPGPETQYF
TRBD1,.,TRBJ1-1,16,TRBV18,TGTGCCAGCTCAACTTCGGGACAGGCGATAAACACTGAAGCTTTCTTT,CASSTSGQAINTEAFF
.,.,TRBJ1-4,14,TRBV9,TGTGCCTCAGGTAGGGAGACAGGACATGAAAAACTGTTTTTT,CASGRETGHEKLFF
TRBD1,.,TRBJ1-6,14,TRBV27,TGTGCCAGCAGTCCCGGGACAGTGAAGTCACCCCTCCACTTT,CASSPGTVKSPLHF
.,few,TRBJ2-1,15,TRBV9,TGTGCCAGCAGCGTATGGACAAGTCTGGACAATGAGCAGTTCTTC,CASSVWTSLDNEQFF
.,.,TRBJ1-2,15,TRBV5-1,TGCGCCAGCAGACACGGGAATGGGCAGGACTATGGCTACACCTTC,CASRHGNGQDYGYTF
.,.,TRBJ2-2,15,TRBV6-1,TGTGCCAGCAATGAAGCTTATAGGAGCACCGGGGAGCTGTTTTTT,CASNEAYRSTGELFF
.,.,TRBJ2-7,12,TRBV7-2,TGTGCCAGCAGCTACGGAAACTACGAGCAGTACTTC,CASSYGNYEQYF
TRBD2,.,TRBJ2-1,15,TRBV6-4,TGTGCCAGCAGTGTACTAGCGGGGGTTGGTCATGAGCAGTTCTTC,CASSVLAGVGHEQFF
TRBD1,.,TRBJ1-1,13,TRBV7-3,TGTGCCAGCAGCGAGACAGGGTTTTCTGAAGCTTTCTTT,CASSETGFSEAFF